This entry describes one T cell receptor beta chain. The source of the sample is a study of blood T cell repertoires in COVID-19. At the level of the study: PBMCs, B-cell-depleted T cells, or T cells were the source of the cDNA or gDNA that made up the material.

J was trimmed by 1 base and V by 5 bases; bases with no gene match: 5. The CDR3 loop spans 15 amino acids. Germline values: CDR1 LGHDT, CDR2 YNNKEL (reference sequence). Authors' data handling: Estimated nucleated cell counts came from reference gene primer amplification. Sequencing used immunoSEQ multiplex PCR; TCRdb keeps in-frame clones, though not all of them. Clone size and V and J calls were adopted from that table, with D and trimming inferred from the DNA. The data hold about 69,000 clones, with 60% to 80% observed a single time. This chain joins TRBV3-1 (or the pseudogene TRBV3-2) and TRBJ1-1; 9 bases are a match to TRBD1. The clonotype was recovered from a human donor in a cohort sampled during active COVID-19. The sequencing sample was made of peripheral blood. The CDR3 DNA is TGTGCCAGCAGCACTATGGGACAGGGGAACACTGAAGCTTTCTTT. It encodes CASSTMGQGNTEAFF.